This TCR beta chain appears in the sequencing data of a study of T cell changes during pregnancy in multiple sclerosis. This clone was seen only a few times. Produced via immunoSEQ multiplex PCR; TCRdb's table is partial and in-frame only. Among some 60,000 clones listed, about 90% were seen once. Here the sequenced sample was CD4+ T cells from peripheral blood mononuclear cells, taken in the first trimester of pregnancy. The TCR comes from a female donor with multiple sclerosis, enrolled in a pregnancy study.

In nucleotides, the CDR3 is TGTGCCAGCAGCTTCGTACCAGGGTCCGAGCAGTACTTC. Translation: CASSFVPGSEQYF. The chain joins TRBV7-2 to TRBJ2-7, with D perhaps matching TRBD1 (5 bases). The CDR3 runs to 13 residues. Germline-derived CDR1 and CDR2 are SGHTA and FQGNSA. Trimming left V 3 bases short and J 6 bases short, with 12 bases between. The whole variable domain, filled in from reference TRBV7-2 and TRBJ2-7, reads GAGVSQSPSNKVTEKGKDVELRCDPISGHTALYWYRQSLGQGLEFLIYFQGNSAPDKSGLPSDRFSAERTGGSVSTLTIQRTQQEDSAVYLCASSFVPGSEQYFGPGTRLTVT.